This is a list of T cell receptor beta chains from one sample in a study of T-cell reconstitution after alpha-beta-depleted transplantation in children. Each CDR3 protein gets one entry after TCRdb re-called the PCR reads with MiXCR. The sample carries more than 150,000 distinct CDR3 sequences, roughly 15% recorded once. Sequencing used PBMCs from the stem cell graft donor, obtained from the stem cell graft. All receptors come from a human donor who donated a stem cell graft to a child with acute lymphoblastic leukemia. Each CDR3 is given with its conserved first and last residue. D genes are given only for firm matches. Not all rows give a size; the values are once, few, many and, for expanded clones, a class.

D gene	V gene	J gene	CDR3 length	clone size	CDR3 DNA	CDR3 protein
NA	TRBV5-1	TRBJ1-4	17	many	TGCGCCAGCAGCTTGGCTGGGGGGAGGGTCGACGATGAAAAACTGTTTTTT	CASSLAGGRVDDEKLFF
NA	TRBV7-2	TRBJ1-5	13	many	TGTGCCAGCAGCTTAGTCGGGTCCCAGCCCCAGCATTTT	CASSLVGSQPQHF
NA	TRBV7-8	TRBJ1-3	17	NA	TGTGCCAGCAGCTTAGTGGCAGGGGCCAGCTCTGGAAACACCATATATTTT	CASSLVAGASSGNTIYF
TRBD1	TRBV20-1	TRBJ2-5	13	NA	TGCAGTGCTAGATCTAGGGGGCCAGAGACCCAGTACTTC	CSARSRGPETQYF
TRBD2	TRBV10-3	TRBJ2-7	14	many	TGTGCCATCAGTGAGGGGGAGGGCTCCTACGAGCAGTACTTC	CAISEGEGSYEQYF
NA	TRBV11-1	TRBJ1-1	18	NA	TGTGCCAGCAGCTTGGGAAGAGTGTCGGGGGGGATGAACACTGAAGCTTTCTTT	CASSLGRVSGGMNTEAFF
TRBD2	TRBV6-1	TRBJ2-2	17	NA	TGTGCCAGCAGTGAAGTAAAACTAGCGGGAGTTAGCGGGGAGCTGTTTTTT	CASSEVKLAGVSGELFF
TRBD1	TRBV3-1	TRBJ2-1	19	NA	TGTGCCAGCAGCCAAGATCTGGGACAGGGTGAAATTTTTTACAATGAGCAGTTCTTC	CASSQDLGQGEIFYNEQFF
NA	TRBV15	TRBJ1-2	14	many	TGTGCCACCAGCAGAGATCAAGGCGGCTATGGCTACACCTTC	CATSRDQGGYGYTF
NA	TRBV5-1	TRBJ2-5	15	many	TGCGCCAGCAGCTCGGGTAGGGCGGAGGTAGAGACCCAGTACTTC	CASSSGRAEVETQYF
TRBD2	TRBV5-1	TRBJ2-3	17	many	TGCGCCAGCAGCTTGGAGGCGAGCGGGGGGATCACAGATACGCAGTATTTT	CASSLEASGGITDTQYF
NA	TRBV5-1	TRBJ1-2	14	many	TGCGCCAGCAGCTTGGGTGGCAGTCACTATGGCTACACCTTC	CASSLGGSHYGYTF
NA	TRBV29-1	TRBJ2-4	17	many	TGCAGCGTTGAAGATTTTGGGAGTGCAGGGGAGTGGAACATTCAGTACTTC	CSVEDFGSAGEWNIQYF
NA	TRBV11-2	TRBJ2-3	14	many	TGTGCCAGCAGCTATTCACAGTCGCAAGATACGCAGTATTTT	CASSYSQSQDTQYF
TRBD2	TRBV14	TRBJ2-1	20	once	TGTGCCAGCAGCCAAGATCCACTAGCGGGAATTGAGAGCTCCTACAATGAGCAGTTCTTC	CASSQDPLAGIESSYNEQFF
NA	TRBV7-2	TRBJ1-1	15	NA	TGTGCCAGCAGCATAACAAGCGAGGACGCGACGTCGGCTTTCTTT	CASSITSEDATSAFF
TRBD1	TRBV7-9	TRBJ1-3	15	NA	TGTGACAGCAGCTTAGTGCAGGGGGCTGGAAACACCATATATTTT	CDSSLVQGAGNTIYF
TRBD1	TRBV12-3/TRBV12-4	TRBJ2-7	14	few	TGTGCCAGCAGTTTAACGGGACAGGGGGGCGAGCAGTACTTC	CASSLTGQGGEQYF
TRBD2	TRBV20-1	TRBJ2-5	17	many	TGCAGTGCTAGAGCGACTAGCGGGCTTGTAGGTGGGGAGACCCAGTACTTC	CSARATSGLVGGETQYF
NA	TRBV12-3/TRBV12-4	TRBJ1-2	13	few	TGTGCCAGCTGTCCAGCTAGCAACTATGGCTACACCTTC	CASCPASNYGYTF
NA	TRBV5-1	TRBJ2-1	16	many	TGCGCCAGCAGCCCCGGTAGCCGGGTATTATACAATGAGCAGTTCTTC	CASSPGSRVLYNEQFF
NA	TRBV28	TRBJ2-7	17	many	TGTGCCAGCAGTTCCCCGACTAGTATAAAGGGGTCCTACGAGCAGTACTTC	CASSSPTSIKGSYEQYF
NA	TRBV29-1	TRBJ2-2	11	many	TGCAGCGTCCGGGGCCAAGGGGAGCTGTTTTTT	CSVRGQGELFF
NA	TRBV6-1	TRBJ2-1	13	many	TGTGCCAGCAACGTTGCGGGACGGTATGAGCAGTTCTTC	CASNVAGRYEQFF
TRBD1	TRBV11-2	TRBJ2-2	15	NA	TGTGCCAGCAGCGCGACAGGGGACGACACCGGGGAGCTGTTTTTT	CASSATGDDTGELFF
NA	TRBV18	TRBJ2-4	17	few	TGTGCCAGCTCGACTCCGAGCCAGGGATCGGCCAAAAACATTCAGTACTTC	CASSTPSQGSAKNIQYF
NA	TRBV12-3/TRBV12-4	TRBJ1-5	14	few	TGTGCCAGCAGTGACAGATATAGCAATCAGCCCCAGCATTTT	CASSDRYSNQPQHF
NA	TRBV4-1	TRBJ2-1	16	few	TGCGCCAGCAGCCAAGAGTTCCGGGCCACGTACAATGAGCAGTTCTTC	CASSQEFRATYNEQFF
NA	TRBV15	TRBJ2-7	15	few	TGTGCCACCAGCAGAGATAGGCCGAATAGCTACGAGCAGTACTTC	CATSRDRPNSYEQYF